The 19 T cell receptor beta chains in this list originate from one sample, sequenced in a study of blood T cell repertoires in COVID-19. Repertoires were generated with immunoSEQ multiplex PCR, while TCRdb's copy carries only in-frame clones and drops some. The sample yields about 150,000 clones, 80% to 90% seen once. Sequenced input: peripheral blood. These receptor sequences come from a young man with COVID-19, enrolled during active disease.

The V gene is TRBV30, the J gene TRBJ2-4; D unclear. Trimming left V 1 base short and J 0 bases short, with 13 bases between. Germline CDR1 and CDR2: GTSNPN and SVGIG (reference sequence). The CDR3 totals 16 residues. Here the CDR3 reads CAWSESGGIAKNIQYF. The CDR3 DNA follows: TGTGCCTGGAGTGAGAGTGGCGGTATAGCCAAAAACATTCAGTACTTC.

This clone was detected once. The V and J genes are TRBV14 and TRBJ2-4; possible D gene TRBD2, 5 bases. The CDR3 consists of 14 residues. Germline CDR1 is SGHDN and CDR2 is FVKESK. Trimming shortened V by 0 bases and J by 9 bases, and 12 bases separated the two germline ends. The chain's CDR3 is CASSQEGTRGIQYF. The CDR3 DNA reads TGTGCCAGCAGCCAAGAGGGTACCCGGGGCATTCAGTACTTC.

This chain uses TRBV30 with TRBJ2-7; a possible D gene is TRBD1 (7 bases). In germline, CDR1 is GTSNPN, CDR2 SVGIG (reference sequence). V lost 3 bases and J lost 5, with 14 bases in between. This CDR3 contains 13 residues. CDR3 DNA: TGTGCCTGGAGCGGAGGGGACAGTCACGAGCAGTACTTC. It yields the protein CAWSGGDSHEQYF.

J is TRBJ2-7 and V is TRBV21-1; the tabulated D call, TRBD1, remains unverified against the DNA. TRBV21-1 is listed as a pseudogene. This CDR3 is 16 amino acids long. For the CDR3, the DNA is TGTGCCAGCAGCTCCAACCTACGAGACAGGGCCTACGAGCAGTACTTC. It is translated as CASSSNLRDRAYEQYF.

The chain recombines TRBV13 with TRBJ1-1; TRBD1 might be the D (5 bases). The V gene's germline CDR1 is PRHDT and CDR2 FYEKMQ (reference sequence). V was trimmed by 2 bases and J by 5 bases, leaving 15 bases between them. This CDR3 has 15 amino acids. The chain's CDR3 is CASSLRTARGTEAFF. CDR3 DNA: TGTGCCAGCAGCTTAAGGACCGCTCGGGGGACTGAAGCTTTCTTT.

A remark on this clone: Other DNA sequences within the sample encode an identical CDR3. CDR3 nucleotides: TGCGCCAGCAGCTTGAGAGGGGGCACTGAAGCTTTCTTT. Translating it yields CASSLRGGTEAFF. The chain couples TRBV5-1 to TRBJ1-1, with TRBD1 as a possible D gene (6 bases). The CDR3 has 13 residues. From germline, CDR1 is SGHRS and CDR2 YFSETQ. V was trimmed by 1 base and J by 4 bases, leaving 8 bases between them.

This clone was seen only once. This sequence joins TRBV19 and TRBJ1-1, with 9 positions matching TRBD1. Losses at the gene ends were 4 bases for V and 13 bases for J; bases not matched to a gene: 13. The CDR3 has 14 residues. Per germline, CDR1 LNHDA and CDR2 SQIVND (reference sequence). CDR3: CASSTDRGARKLFF. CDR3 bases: TGTGCCAGTAGTACGGACAGGGGAGCGCGGAAGCTTTTCTTT.

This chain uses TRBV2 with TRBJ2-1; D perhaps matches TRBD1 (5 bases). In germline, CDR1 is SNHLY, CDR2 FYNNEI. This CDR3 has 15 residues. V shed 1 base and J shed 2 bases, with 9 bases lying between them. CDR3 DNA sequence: TGTGCCAGCAGTGAAGGACAGCAGGCCTACAATGAGCAGTTCTTC. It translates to CASSEGQQAYNEQFF.

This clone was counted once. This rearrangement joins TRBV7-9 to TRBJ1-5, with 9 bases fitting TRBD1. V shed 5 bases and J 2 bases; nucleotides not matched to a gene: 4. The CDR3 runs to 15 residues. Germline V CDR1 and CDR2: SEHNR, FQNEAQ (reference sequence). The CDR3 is CASSLTGGGNQPQHF. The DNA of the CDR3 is TGTGCCAGCAGCCTAACAGGGGGCGGCAATCAGCCCCAGCATTTT.

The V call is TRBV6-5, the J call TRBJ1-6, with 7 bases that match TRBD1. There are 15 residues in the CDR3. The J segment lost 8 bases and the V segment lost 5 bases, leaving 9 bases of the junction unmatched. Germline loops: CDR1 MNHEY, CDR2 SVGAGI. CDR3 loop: CASSLWTGKHSPLHF. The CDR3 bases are TGTGCCAGCAGTCTTTGGACAGGCAAACATTCACCCCTCCACTTT.

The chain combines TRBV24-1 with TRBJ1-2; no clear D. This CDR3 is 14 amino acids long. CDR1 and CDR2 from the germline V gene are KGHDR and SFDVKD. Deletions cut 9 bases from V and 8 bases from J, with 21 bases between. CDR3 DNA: TGTGCCACCCGTTCCCCTCGCGGGGAAGGCGGCTACACCTTC. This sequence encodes CATRSPRGEGGYTF.

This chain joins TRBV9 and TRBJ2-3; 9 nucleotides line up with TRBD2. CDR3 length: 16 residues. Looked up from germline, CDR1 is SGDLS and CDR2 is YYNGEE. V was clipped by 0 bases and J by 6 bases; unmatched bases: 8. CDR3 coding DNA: TGTGCCAGCAGCGTAGATAGCGGGAGAGGGTCGGATACGCAGTATTTT. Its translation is CASSVDSGRGSDTQYF. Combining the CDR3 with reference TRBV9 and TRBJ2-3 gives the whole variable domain DSGVTQTPKHLITATGQRVTLRCSPRSGDLSVYWYQQSLDQGLQFLIQYYNGEERAKGNILERFSAQQFPDLHSELNLSSLELGDSALYFCASSVDSGRGSDTQYFGPGTRLTVL.

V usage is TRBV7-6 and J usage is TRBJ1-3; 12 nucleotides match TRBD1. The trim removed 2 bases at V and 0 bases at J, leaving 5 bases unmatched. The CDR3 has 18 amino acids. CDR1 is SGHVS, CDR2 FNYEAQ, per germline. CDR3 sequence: CASSLYGTGGYSGNTIYF. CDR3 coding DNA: TGTGCCAGCAGCTTATATGGGACAGGGGGCTACTCTGGAAACACCATATATTTT.

In DNA, the CDR3 is TGTGCCAGCAGCCTCTACCCCTACAATGAGCAGTTCTTC. Amino acids: CASSLYPYNEQFF. The chain joins TRBV6-2 or TRBV6-3 to TRBJ2-1; no firm D call. The CDR3 sequence is 13 residues long. Per germline, CDR1 MNHEY and CDR2 SVGEGT. V lost 6 bases and J 2 bases, leaving 8 bases between the germline ends.

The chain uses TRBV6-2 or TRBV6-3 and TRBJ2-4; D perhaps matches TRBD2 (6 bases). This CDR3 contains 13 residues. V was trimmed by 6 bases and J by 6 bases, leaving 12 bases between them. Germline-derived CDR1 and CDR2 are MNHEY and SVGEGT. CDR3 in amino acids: CASSLGLLNIQYF. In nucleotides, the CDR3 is TGTGCCAGCAGCTTGGGACTTTTAAACATTCAGTACTTC.

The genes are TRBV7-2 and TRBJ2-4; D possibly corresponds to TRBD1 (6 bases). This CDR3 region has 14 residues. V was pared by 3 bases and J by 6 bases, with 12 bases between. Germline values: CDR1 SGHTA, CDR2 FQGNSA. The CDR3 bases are TGTGCCAGCAGCTTTAACAGGGCGGGAAACATTCAGTACTTC. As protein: CASSFNRAGNIQYF.

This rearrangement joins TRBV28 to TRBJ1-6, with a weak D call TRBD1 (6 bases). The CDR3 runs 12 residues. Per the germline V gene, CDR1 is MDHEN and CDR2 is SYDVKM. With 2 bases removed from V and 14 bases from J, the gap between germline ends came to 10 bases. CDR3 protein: CASSLGRGTLHF. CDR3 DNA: TGTGCCAGCAGTTTAGGCAGGGGAACCCTCCACTTT. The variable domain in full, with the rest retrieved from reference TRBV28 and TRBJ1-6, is DVKVTQSSRYLVKRTGEKVFLECVQDMDHENMFWYRQDPGLGLRLIYFSYDVKMKEKGDIPEGYSVSREKKERFSLILESASTNQTSMYLCASSLGRGTLHFGNGTRLTVT.

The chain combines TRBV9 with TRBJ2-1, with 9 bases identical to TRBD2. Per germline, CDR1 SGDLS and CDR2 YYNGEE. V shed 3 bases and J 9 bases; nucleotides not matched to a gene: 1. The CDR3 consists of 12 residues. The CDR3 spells CASSATSGEQFF. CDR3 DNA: TGTGCCAGCAGCGCGACTAGCGGTGAGCAGTTCTTC.

In DNA, the CDR3 is TGTGCCAGCTTGAGGACAGATTCGAACACTGAAGCTTTCTTT. Its protein product is CASLRTDSNTEAFF. The chain carries TRBV25-1 and TRBJ1-1; possible D gene TRBD1, 6 bases. This CDR3 region has 14 residues. The germline V and J ends were trimmed by 8 bases and 1 base, with 14 bases remaining between them. Germline V gene lookup returns CDR1 MGHDK and CDR2 SYGVNS. The full variable domain, with the rest looked up from reference TRBV25-1 and TRBJ1-1, is EADIYQTPRYLVIGTGKKITLECSQTMGHDKMYWYQQDPGMELHLIHYSYGVNSTEKGDLSSESTVSRIRTEHFPLTLESARPSHTSQYLCASLRTDSNTEAFFGQGTRLTVV.